This T cell receptor (beta chain) was recovered during a study of early T cells in non-severe SARS-CoV-2 infection (dated by TCRdb to the early 2020s). Describing the broader study: Because TCR sequencing was done on bulk RNA from unsorted whole blood, the alpha and beta chains could not be paired. The study at large found these results: VDJdb matching was skewed toward anti-spike CD8 responses and likely underestimated virus-specific expansions by missing private and CD4 specificities.

This clonotype appeared many times. Its binding antigen is unknown. Base qualities are missing; no much larger clone stands one base away. A case-control design nested within a healthcare worker cohort in London, UK, was used, with weekly nasopharyngeal swab PCR tests and blood sampling performed. Healthcare workers were recruited during the week of the UK lockdown, between 23 and 31 March 2020, and followed weekly for up to roughly 15 weeks. V and J are truncated by 6 bases and 0 bases respectively, leaving an intervening sequence of 15 bases. CDR1 is given as LNHDA and CDR2 as SQIVND, both from the germline V gene (reference sequence). Taken from cysteine to phenylalanine, the CDR3 has 15 residues. Only the CDR3 part of the read is kept: 45 bases, read in frame from the first base. Library creation used 5' RACE. Sequencing was performed on a NextSeq 500. In the TCR library protocol, unique molecular identifiers were attached to individual cDNA molecules to correct for PCR bias and sequencing error. TCR alpha and beta chains were both sequenced, and the abundances of alpha and beta sequences in each sample were closely correlated with each other. Processing in the source paper ran as follows. Decombinator V4 was used to annotate the V gene, J gene and CDR3 of the TCR sequences. TCRs were defined as expanded if a significant change between any two time points was detected under a Poisson model with p below 0.0001. TCR abundances were normalised to the total number of TCRs sequenced in each sample and reported as counts per million. MAIT TCRs were defined by TRAV1-2 paired with TRAJ12, TRAJ20 or TRAJ33, and iNKT TCRs by TRAV10 paired with TRAJ18. VDJdb, accessed on 1 November 2021, was searched for TCRs annotated for CMV, EBV and SARS-CoV-2, and TCRs annotated for more than one antigen were excluded. The public reads were run again by TCRdb, first through fastp at Q25 and then through MiXCR, and only productive beta chains were kept. Each CDR3 protein gets just one entry, which takes the most common genes and DNA from the rows behind it. TCRdb, not the authors, supplied the V and J calls. Here the sample has about 63,000 distinct CDR3 sequences; 10% to 15% occur a single time. The top ten clonotypes cover around 4.7% of the sample.

The sample was whole blood. The chain is made from TRBV19 and TRBJ2-7; a confident D gene designation cannot be given. This TCR came from an adult who was a healthcare worker with PCR-confirmed SARS-CoV-2 infection or an uninfected control (not recorded which). The sequence in DNA is TGTGCCAGTAGCAGAGACCGGGCGCGCTCCTACGAGCAGTACTTC. This gives the protein CASSRDRARSYEQYF.